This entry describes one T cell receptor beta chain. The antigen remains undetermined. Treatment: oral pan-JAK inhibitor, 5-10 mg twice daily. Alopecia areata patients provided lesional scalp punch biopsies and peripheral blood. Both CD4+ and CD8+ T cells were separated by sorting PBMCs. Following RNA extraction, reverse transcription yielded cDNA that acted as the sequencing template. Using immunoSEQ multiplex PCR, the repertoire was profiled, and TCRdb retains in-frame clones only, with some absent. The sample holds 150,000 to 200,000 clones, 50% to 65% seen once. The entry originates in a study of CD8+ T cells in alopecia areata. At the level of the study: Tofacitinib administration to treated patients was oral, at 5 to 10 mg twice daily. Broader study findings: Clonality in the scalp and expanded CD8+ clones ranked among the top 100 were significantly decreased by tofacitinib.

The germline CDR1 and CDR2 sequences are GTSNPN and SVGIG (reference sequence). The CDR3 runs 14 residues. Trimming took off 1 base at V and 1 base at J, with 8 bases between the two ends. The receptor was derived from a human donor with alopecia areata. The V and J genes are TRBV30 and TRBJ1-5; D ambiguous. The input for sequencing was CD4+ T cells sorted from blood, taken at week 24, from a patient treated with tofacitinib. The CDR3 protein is CAWSAGGSNQPQHF. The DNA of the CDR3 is TGTGCCTGGAGTGCGGGAGGAAGCAATCAGCCCCAGCATTTT.